The 22 T cell receptor beta chains listed next were all sequenced from one sample in a study of cytomegalovirus exposure and HLA in healthy donors (dated by TCRdb to the late 2010s). The library was produced with the immunoSEQ multiplex PCR assay. For the multiplex PCR, a mixture combining 60 forward primers for TCR Vbeta segments and 13 reverse primers for TCR Jbeta segments was used. TCRdb re-hosts the immuneACCESS table, in-frame sequences only. Its copies lack some clones; in the studies checked, an unresolved V gene accounts for under half of them, and the cause for the rest is not known. This sample lists fewer than 250,000 clones; 65% to 85% were detected once. The top ten clones comprise about 1.7% of the sample. The sample taken for sequencing was PBMCs. The receptors were sampled from a man aged 35 to 55 in good health and CMV-seropositive.

The chain links TRBV10-3 to TRBJ1-1, with 10 bases lining up with TRBD1. Germline V gene data show CDR1 as ENHRY and CDR2 as SYGVKD. After removal of 0 bases from V and 7 bases from J, the junction contained 5 bases not matched to a gene. The CDR3 spans 15 residues. The CDR3 bases are TGTGCCATCAGTGAGTCGGACAGGGGGACTAATGAAGCTTTCTTT. This translates into CAISESDRGTNEAFF.

In its sample, this clone was seen once. V is TRBV9 and J is TRBJ2-5; TRBD2 matches 9 bases. CDR1 and CDR2 from the germline V gene are SGDLS and YYNGEE. V dropped 4 bases and J dropped 5; count of bases not matched to a gene: 9. The CDR3 extends over 15 amino acids. The CDR3 DNA reads as TGTGCCAGCAGCCCTTATAGCGGGAGCGGGGAGACCCAGTACTTC. Translated, it gives CASSPYSGSGETQYF. Complete variable domain (other parts from reference TRBV9 and TRBJ2-5): DSGVTQTPKHLITATGQRVTLRCSPRSGDLSVYWYQQSLDQGLQFLIQYYNGEERAKGNILERFSAQQFPDLHSELNLSSLELGDSALYFCASSPYSGSGETQYFGPGTRLLVL.

The rearrangement joins TRBV7-9 to TRBJ2-7; D might be TRBD1 (5 bases). Germline CDR1 SEHNR, CDR2 FQNEAQ (reference sequence). The CDR3 extends over 17 amino acids. The ends were cut back, 5 bases at V and 3 bases at J, with 23 bases in the middle. In DNA, the CDR3 is TGTGCCAGCAGCCCCCGGAGAAACTCTGGACACTTCTACGAGCAGTACTTC. Translation gives CASSPRRNSGHFYEQYF.

This clone has a single count. This chain uses TRBV6-5 with TRBJ2-6; 8 bases fit TRBD1. The CDR3 is made up of 15 amino acids. Trimming removed 5 bases from V and 2 bases from J; junction bases left unmatched: 2. Germline values: CDR1 MNHEY, CDR2 SVGAGI. CDR3 in DNA: TGTGCCAGCAGTCAGGGGGCTGCTGGGGCCAACGTCCTGACTTTC. Protein sequence: CASSQGAAGANVLTF.

The chain carries TRBV21-1 and TRBJ2-7; the table names TRBD1, a call not compared with the DNA. TRBV21-1 is a pseudogene. The CDR3 runs to 17 residues. CDR3 nucleotides: TGTGCCAGCAGCAAGACCCCTATACAGGACCGACGCTACGAGCAGTACTTC. This encodes CASSKTPIQDRRYEQYF.

This chain connects TRBV15 to TRBJ2-7; TRBD2 matches 11 bases. Germline values: CDR1 LNHNV, CDR2 YYDKDF (reference sequence). Trimming took 2 bases from V and 13 from J; bases not matched to a gene: 16. CDR3 length: 16 residues. CDR3 bases: TGTGCCACCAGCAGATTAAGAACCGGGACTAGCGGTCGGCAATACTTC. It encodes CATSRLRTGTSGRQYF.

The chain is built from TRBV5-4 and TRBJ2-3, with 7 bases identical to TRBD1. The germline V gene has CDR1 SGHNT and CDR2 YYREEE (reference sequence). There are 15 residues in the CDR3. The trim removed 2 bases at V and 2 bases at J, leaving 5 bases unmatched. The CDR3 sequence: CASSFGGQSTDTQYF. For the CDR3, the DNA is TGTGCCAGCAGCTTTGGGGGACAGTCCACAGATACGCAGTATTTT. Full variable domain (remainder filled in from reference TRBV5-4 and TRBJ2-3): ETGVTQSPTHLIKTRGQQVTLRCSSQSGHNTVSWYQQALGQGPQFIFQYYREEENGRGNFPPRFSGLQFPNYSSELNVNALELDDSALYLCASSFGGQSTDTQYFGPGTRLTVL.

This chain links TRBV9 with TRBJ2-5; D might be TRBD2 (5 bases). The J call is doubtful: the DNA matches TRBJ2-7 better. From germline, CDR1 is SGDLS and CDR2 YYNGEE. This CDR3 is 14 amino acids long. Here the CDR3 reads CASSVGGKPYEQYF. In nucleotides, the CDR3 is TGTGCCAGCAGCGTAGGAGGGAAGCCCTACGAGCAGTACTTC.

The rearrangement uses TRBV6-1 and TRBJ2-3; TRBD2 is a possible D gene (5 bases). Germline V gene sequence: CDR1 MNHNS, CDR2 SASEGT. Trimming took 2 bases from V and 4 from J, leaving 7 bases between them. This CDR3 region has 13 residues. The CDR3 sequence is CASSELRADTQYF. CDR3 in DNA: TGTGCCAGCAGTGAACTGAGGGCAGATACGCAGTATTTT.

The chain recombines TRBV6-1 with TRBJ1-1, with TRBD1 matching 7 bases. V gave up 6 bases and J gave up 1 base; unmatched junction bases: 8. The CDR3 consists of 15 residues. Germline CDR1 MNHNS, CDR2 SASEGT. This CDR3 is CASREPGQRNTEAFF. The CDR3 DNA is TGTGCCAGCAGGGAACCGGGACAGAGGAACACTGAAGCTTTCTTT.

The rearrangement joins TRBV5-1 to TRBJ2-5, with 8 bases identical to TRBD1. The V segment lost 6 bases and the J segment 5 bases; nucleotides outside the gene matches: 12. Germline loops: CDR1 SGHRS, CDR2 YFSETQ. The CDR3 has 15 amino acids. The chain's CDR3 is CASMPRTGSPETQYF. The CDR3 nucleotides read TGCGCCAGCATGCCCCGGACAGGGAGTCCGGAGACCCAGTACTTC.

V gene TRBV6-5 combines with J gene TRBJ1-5, with unresolved D. The V end was cut by 11 bases, the J end by 1 base, with 12 bases between. This CDR3 comprises 13 residues. The germline CDR1 and CDR2 sequences are MNHEY and SVGAGI. The CDR3 DNA follows: TGTGCCTCTTCGCGAGGAAGCAATCAGCCCCAGCATTTT. Residues: CASSRGSNQPQHF.

The CDR3, as DNA: TGTGCCAGCAGTGAAGCTTCGGGCGGGAGGGCCTACGAGCAGTACTTC. Translating gives CASSEASGGRAYEQYF. The chain employs TRBV2 and TRBJ2-7; 9 bases are a match to TRBD2. The CDR3 extends over 16 amino acids. Germline CDR1 and CDR2: SNHLY and FYNNEI. V gave up 0 bases and J gave up 2 bases; unmatched junction bases: 5.

The chain is built from TRBV5-1 and TRBJ2-1; a weak D match, TRBD2 (5 bases). V was shortened by 0 bases and J by 7 bases, with 11 bases between the two germline ends. CDR3 length: 14 residues. CDR1 is SGHRS, CDR2 YFSETQ, per germline. CDR3 nucleotides: TGCGCCAGCAGCTTGGATCTGGGCGGGAATGAGCAGTTCTTC. It yields the protein CASSLDLGGNEQFF.

The chain has TRBV6-1 and TRBJ2-3; D possibly corresponds to TRBD2 (6 bases). CDR1 and CDR2 (germline): MNHNS, SASEGT. This CDR3 comprises 18 residues. The germline V and J ends were trimmed by 3 bases and 2 bases, with 21 bases remaining between them. CDR3 region: CASSEEGTGYRHTDTQYF. CDR3 in DNA: TGTGCCAGCAGTGAGGAGGGGACCGGCTATCGGCACACAGATACGCAGTATTTT.

The chain employs TRBV7-3 and TRBJ2-3; 7 positions match TRBD2. Looked up from germline, CDR1 is SGHTA and CDR2 is FQGTGA. The CDR3 is made up of 13 amino acids. Trimming at V came to 3 bases and at J to 9 bases, leaving 6 bases not matched to a gene. DNA of the CDR3: TGTGCCAGCAGCTTGGGTCAGCGGGACACGCAGTATTTT. Translating it yields CASSLGQRDTQYF. Supplemented by reference TRBV7-3 and TRBJ2-3, the full variable domain reads GAGVSQTPSNKVTEKGKYVELRCDPISGHTALYWYRQSLGQGPEFLIYFQGTGAADDSGLPNDRFFAVRPEGSVSTLKIQRTERGDSAVYLCASSLGQRDTQYFGPGTRLTVL.

The chain couples TRBV7-9 to TRBJ2-7; perhaps TRBD1 as D (6 bases). The CDR3 extends over 13 amino acids. V shed 7 bases and J shed 4 bases, with 14 bases lying between them. Germline V gene data show CDR1 as SEHNR and CDR2 as FQNEAQ (reference sequence). The chain's CDR3 is CASKEQGSYEQYF. The CDR3 region has the DNA TGTGCCAGCAAGGAACAGGGAAGTTACGAGCAGTACTTC.

This chain uses TRBV7-6 with TRBJ2-7; no reliable D call. V was trimmed by 1 base and J by 3 bases, leaving 13 bases between them. CDR1 and CDR2 (germline): SGHVS, FNYEAQ. This CDR3 is 15 amino acids long. The DNA for the CDR3 is TGTGCCAGCAGCTTAGAGGCCCAGGCGAGCTACGAGCAGTACTTC. It yields the protein CASSLEAQASYEQYF.

The chain combines TRBV18 with TRBJ2-1; TRBD2 matches at 9 bases. The CDR3 loop spans 14 amino acids. J lost 7 bases, V lost 3 bases, and 4 bases had no gene match. CDR1 KGHSH and CDR2 LQKENI come from the germline V gene. In nucleotides, the CDR3 is TGTGCCAGCTCACCTAGCGGGAGTGGTAATGAGCAGTTCTTC. The encoded protein is CASSPSGSGNEQFF. Combining the CDR3 with reference TRBV18 and TRBJ2-1 gives the whole variable domain NAGVMQNPRHLVRRRGQEARLRCSPMKGHSHVYWYRQLPEEGLKFMVYLQKENIIDESGMPKERFSAEFPKEGPSILRIQQVVRGDSAAYFCASSPSGSGNEQFFGPGTRLTVL.

This rearrangement joins TRBV30 to TRBJ2-7, with 8 nucleotides matching TRBD2. The CDR3 length is 14 residues. The ends lost 2 bases at V and 2 bases at J; junction bases unmatched: 5. CDR1 and CDR2 (germline): GTSNPN, SVGIG (reference sequence). CDR3 coding DNA: TGTGCCTGGAGTCATGTACTAGCGGCCTACGAGCAGTACTTC. It is translated as CAWSHVLAAYEQYF.

J is TRBJ2-7 and V is TRBV28; 9 bases line up with TRBD2. This CDR3 spans 16 amino acids. V dropped 2 bases and J dropped 3; count of bases not matched to a gene: 8. CDR1 and CDR2 from the germline V gene are MDHEN and SYDVKM. CDR3 region: CASSLAGGGEDYEQYF. As DNA, the CDR3 is TGTGCCAGCAGTTTAGCGGGAGGGGGCGAAGACTACGAGCAGTACTTC. The variable domain in full, with the rest retrieved from reference TRBV28 and TRBJ2-7, is DVKVTQSSRYLVKRTGEKVFLECVQDMDHENMFWYRQDPGLGLRLIYFSYDVKMKEKGDIPEGYSVSREKKERFSLILESASTNQTSMYLCASSLAGGGEDYEQYFGPGTRLTVT.

The chain recombines TRBV5-1 with TRBJ1-5, with D unresolved. The V gene's germline CDR1 is SGHRS and CDR2 YFSETQ. Trimming cost V 0 bases and J 7 bases, with 11 bases left between them. This CDR3 is 14 amino acids long. CDR3 protein: CASSLGTAEQPQHF. In DNA, the CDR3 is TGCGCCAGCAGCTTGGGAACAGCTGAACAGCCCCAGCATTTT.